These 5 T cell receptor beta chains share one sample of origin, sequenced in a study of human T cells and chemical hapten exposure. TCRdb re-called the RACE reads through MiXCR, storing one row per CDR3 protein. The profile shows 300,000 to 450,000 distinct CDR3 sequences, about 5.1% of them singletons. Time point of the sample: pre-sensitization, week 0. Regarding treatment: therapeutic diphenylcyclopropenone sensitization with weekly scalp DPC. The sample here was whole blood, taken in connection with sensitization to the hapten diphenylcyclopropenone (DPC). Every receptor here comes from a woman in her 50s with alopecia areata. Some clones in this sample may be carry-over from other donors' samples.

Only a few counts were recorded for this clonotype. The gene calls are TRBV29-1 and TRBJ2-5; the D gene is possibly TRBD1 (5 bases). Germline V gene sequence: CDR1 SQVTM, CDR2 ANQGSEA. The CDR3 sequence is 12 residues long. V was clipped by 3 bases and J by 2 bases, with 7 bases between them. The CDR3 DNA sequence: TGCAGCGTTGACAGGGCACAAGAGACCCAGTACTTC. This encodes CSVDRAQETQYF.

This clonotype was recorded a few times. The chain combines TRBV29-1 with TRBJ1-2; D is undetermined. The CDR3 is 12 residues long. Trimming stripped 0 bases from V and 8 bases from J, with 10 bases between. Germline V gives CDR1 SQVTM, CDR2 ANQGSEA. In DNA, the CDR3 is TGCAGCGTTGAAGACGGGCCCAGCGGCTACACCTTC. It translates to CSVEDGPSGYTF.

This clonotype was observed many times. The CDR3 sequence is CASSGTSGYTQYF. CDR3 nucleotide sequence: TGTGCCAGCAGTGGGACTAGCGGGTATACGCAGTATTTT. The gene calls are TRBV27 and TRBJ2-3; 12 nucleotides agree with TRBD2. The germline V gene has CDR1 MNHEY and CDR2 SMNVEV (reference sequence). This CDR3 comprises 13 residues. The trim removed 5 bases at V and 7 bases at J, leaving 1 base unmatched.

This clonotype was counted many times. This chain uses TRBV7-6 with TRBJ2-3, with 11 bases that match TRBD1. The CDR3 has 16 residues. V lost 4 bases and J lost 4; bases outside the gene matches: 7. The germline V gene encodes CDR1 SGHVS and CDR2 FNYEAQ. CDR3 protein: CASSSPRTGGADTQYF. CDR3 nucleotides: TGTGCCAGCAGCTCCCCCCGGACAGGGGGCGCAGATACGCAGTATTTT. Complete variable domain (other parts from reference TRBV7-6 and TRBJ2-3): GAGVSQSPRYKVTKRGQDVALRCDPISGHVSLYWYRQALGQGPEFLTYFNYEAQQDKSGLPNDRFSAERPEGSISTLTIQRTEQRDSAMYRCASSSPRTGGADTQYFGPGTRLTVL.

There are many counts of this clonotype. This chain links TRBV27 with TRBJ2-5; perhaps TRBD2 as D (7 bases). The germline gives CDR1 MNHEY, CDR2 SMNVEV (reference sequence). The ends were cut back, 3 bases at V and 4 bases at J, with 12 bases in the middle. CDR3 length: 14 amino acids. This CDR3 is CASSFGGPAETQYF. In nucleotides, the CDR3 is TGTGCCAGCAGTTTCGGGGGGCCGGCAGAGACCCAGTACTTC.